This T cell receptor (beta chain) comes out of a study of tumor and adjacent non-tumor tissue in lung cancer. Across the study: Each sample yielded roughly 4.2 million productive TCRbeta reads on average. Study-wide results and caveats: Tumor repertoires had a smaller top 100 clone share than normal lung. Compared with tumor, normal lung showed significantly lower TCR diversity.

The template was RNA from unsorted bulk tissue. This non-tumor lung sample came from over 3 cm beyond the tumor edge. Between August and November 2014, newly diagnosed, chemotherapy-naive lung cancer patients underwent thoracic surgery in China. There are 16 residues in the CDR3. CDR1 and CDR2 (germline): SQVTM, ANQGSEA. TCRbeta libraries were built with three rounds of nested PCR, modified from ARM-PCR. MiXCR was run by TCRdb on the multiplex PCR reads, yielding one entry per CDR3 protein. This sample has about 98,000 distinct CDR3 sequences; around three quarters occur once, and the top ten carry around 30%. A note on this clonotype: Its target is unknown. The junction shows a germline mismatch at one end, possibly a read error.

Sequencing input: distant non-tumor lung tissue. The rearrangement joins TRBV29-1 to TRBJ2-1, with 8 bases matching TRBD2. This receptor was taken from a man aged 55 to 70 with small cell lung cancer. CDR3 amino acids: CSLEVSGVISYNEQFF. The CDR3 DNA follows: TGCAGCCTTGAAGTTAGCGGGGTAATCTCCTACAATGAGCAGTTCTTC.